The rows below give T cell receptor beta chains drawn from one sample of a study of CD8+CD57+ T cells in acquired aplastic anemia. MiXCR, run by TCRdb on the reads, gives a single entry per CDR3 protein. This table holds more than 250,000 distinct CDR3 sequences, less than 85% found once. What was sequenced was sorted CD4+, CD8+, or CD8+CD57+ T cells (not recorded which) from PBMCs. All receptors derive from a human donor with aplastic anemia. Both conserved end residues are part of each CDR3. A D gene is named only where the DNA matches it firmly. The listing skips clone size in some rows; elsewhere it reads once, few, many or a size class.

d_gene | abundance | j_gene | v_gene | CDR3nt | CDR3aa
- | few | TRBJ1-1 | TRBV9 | TGTGCCAGCGGCTTAGCTCTGACCGTGCACACTGAAGCTTTCTTT | CASGLALTVHTEAFF
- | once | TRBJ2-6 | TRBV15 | TGTGCCACCAGCAGAGGCCACTCTGGGGCCACCGTCCTGACTTTC | CATSRGHSGATVLTF
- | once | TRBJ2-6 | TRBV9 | TGTGCCAGCACCGTAGGGAGGCAGACCTCAGAGGCCCACGTCCTGACTTTC | CASTVGRQTSEAHVLTF
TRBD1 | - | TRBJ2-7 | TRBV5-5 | TGTGCCAGCAACGACCGGGACAGGGGCTACGAGCAGTACTTC | CASNDRDRGYEQYF
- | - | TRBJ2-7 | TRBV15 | TGTGCCAGCAGCAACGTGTCCGGTAACTACGAGCAGTACTTC | CASSNVSGNYEQYF
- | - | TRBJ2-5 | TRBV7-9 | TGTGCCAGCAGTGTCGTTAGCGGGGACAGGTACCAAGAGACCCTGTACTTC | CASSVVSGDRYQETLYF
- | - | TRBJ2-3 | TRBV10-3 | TGTGCCGACGGTGGCACCGATACGCAGTATTTT | CADGGTDTQYF
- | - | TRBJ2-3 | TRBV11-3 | TGTGCCAGCAGCGTAGGGTCAACAGCGCAGTATTTT | CASSVGSTAQYF
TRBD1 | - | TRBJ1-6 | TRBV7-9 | TGTGCCAGCAGGGATTCCCGACAGGGACATTACGAGCAGCTCCACTTT | CASRDSRQGHYEQLHF
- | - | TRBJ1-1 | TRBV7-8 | TGTGCCAGCAGCTTATCGGGCGGTCGGCAAGATCAAGCTTTCTTT | CASSLSGGRQDQAFF
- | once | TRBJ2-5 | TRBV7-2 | TGTGCCAGCAGTGTCTTTAGCGGAGACAGGAGAACGGAATACTTC | CASSVFSGDRRTEYF
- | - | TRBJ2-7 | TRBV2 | TGTGCCAGCAGTGAGCTAGAGGCACTACTCTACGCGCAGTACTTC | CASSELEALLYAQYF
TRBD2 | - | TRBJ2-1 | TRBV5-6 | TGTGCCAGCAGCTTGGGGGAGGGCGGGCAAAATGAGCAGTTCTTC | CASSLGEGGQNEQFF
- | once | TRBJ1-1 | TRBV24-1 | TGTGCCACCAGTGATTTCGGCACTGAAGCTTTCTTT | CATSDFGTEAFF
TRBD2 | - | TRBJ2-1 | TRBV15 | TGTGCCACCAGCAGAGAAAACAGCGGGGCCAGCGATGTGCAGTTCTTC | CATSRENSGASDVQFF
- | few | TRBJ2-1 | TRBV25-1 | TGTGCCAGCAGTGGCGACGGGGGGCCGTACAATGAGCAGTTCTTC | CASSGDGGPYNEQFF
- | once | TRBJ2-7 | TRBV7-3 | TGTGCCAGCAGCCTTACCGGGACGGGGCACGAGCAGTACTTC | CASSLTGTGHEQYF
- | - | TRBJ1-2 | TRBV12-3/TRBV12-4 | TGTGCCAGCAGCTTAAGAGGAGCAGACGAGGGTGGCTACACCTTC | CASSLRGADEGGYTF
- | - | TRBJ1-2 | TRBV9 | TGTGCCAGCGGCGAAGGCCTTGCCATTCAGTACATCTTC | CASGEGLAIQYIF
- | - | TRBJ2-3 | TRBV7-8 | TGTGCCAGCAGCTTAGCTCCAGGTCCCGCAACGCTTTATTTT | CASSLAPGPATLYF
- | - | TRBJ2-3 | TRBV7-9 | TGTGCCAGCAGCTCCGTGACTAGGGGAATAGATACGCAGTATTTT | CASSSVTRGIDTQYF
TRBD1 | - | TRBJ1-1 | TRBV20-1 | TGCAGTGCCAGACAGGGGGGTGGCAATGACACTGAAGCTTTCTTT | CSARQGGGNDTEAFF
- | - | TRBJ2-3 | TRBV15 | TGTGCCAGCAGCAGCAAAACCAGGGGAACAGACACGCTCGGTTTT | CASSSKTRGTDTLGF
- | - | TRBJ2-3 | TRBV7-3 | TGTGCCAGCAGAAGAGAGGGAGGCCCCGATAAGCACTATTTT | CASRREGGPDKHYF
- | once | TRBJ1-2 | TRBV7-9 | TGTGCCAGCAGCTTAATGAGGGGGGGGAGCTATGGCTATACCTTC | CASSLMRGGSYGYTF
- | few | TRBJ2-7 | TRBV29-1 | TGCAGCGCCGGGCGGGGTAGCGAGCAGTACTTC | CSAGRGSEQYF
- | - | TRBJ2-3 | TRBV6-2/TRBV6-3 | TGTGCCAGCAGTTGGACTAGCACAGATACGCAGTATTTT | CASSWTSTDTQYF
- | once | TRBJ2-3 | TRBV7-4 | TGTGCCAGCAGCTTCCCGAGCTCCAAAAATGAGCAGTTCTTT | CASSFPSSKNEQFF
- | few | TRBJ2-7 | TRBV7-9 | TGTGCCAGCACCTGGGCCTCCCGGCTAGGGGAGCAGTACTTC | CASTWASRLGEQYF
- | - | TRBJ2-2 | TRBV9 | TGTGCCAGCACCGGCGAGGGGAACACCGGGGTGCTGTTT | CASTGEGNTGVLF
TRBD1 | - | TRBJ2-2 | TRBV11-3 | TGTGCCAGCACAAGACAGGCCAACAGGGGCCGGGAGCTGTTTTTT | CASTRQANRGRELFF
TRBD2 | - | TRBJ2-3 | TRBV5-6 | TGTGCCAGCAGCTTGAGGGAGGGTACAGATACGCAGTATTTT | CASSLREGTDTQYF
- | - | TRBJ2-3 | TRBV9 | TGTGCCAGCGAGGACGGGGGCACAGATACGCCGCATTATTTT | CASEDGGTDTPHYF
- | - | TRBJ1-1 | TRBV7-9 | TGTGCCAGCAGCTTTGAAAGAAGCGGGGGGAGCGAAGCGTTCTTT | CASSFERSGGSEAFF
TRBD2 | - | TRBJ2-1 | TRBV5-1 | TGTGCCAGCAGCTTGGGAAGAAGCGGGGAGAGCGATGAGCAGTTCTTC | CASSLGRSGESDEQFF
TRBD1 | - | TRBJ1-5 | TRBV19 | TGTGCCAGTAGTATAGGGGCAGGGGGCCAGCATTTT | CASSIGAGGQHF
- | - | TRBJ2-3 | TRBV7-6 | TGTGCCAGCAGCTTGAGTTCCTATAGTACACCTCCGCACTATTTT | CASSLSSYSTPPHYF
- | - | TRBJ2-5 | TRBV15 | TGTGCCACCAGCAGTGGCAGGGAGCAAGATGCCCAGTACTTC | CATSSGREQDAQYF
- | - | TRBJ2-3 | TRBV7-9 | TGTGCCAGCAGCTTAGCGGGTAGTCACGAGGCCAACGTTTTT | CASSLAGSHEANVF
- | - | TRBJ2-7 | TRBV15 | TGTGCCACCAGCAGAGACTCCGAGGGGTTCGACGAGCAGTACTTC | CATSRDSEGFDEQYF
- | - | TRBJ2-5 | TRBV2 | TGTGCCAGCAGTTCTGGGGGGACTTGGGCGCAGTATTTGTACTTC | CASSSGGTWAQYLYF
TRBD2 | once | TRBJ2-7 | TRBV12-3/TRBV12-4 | TGTGCCAGTAGCGGGGGGAACAACGAGCAGTACTTC | CASSGGNNEQYF
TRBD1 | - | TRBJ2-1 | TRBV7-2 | TGTGCCAGCAGCCTCGGGACAGGACACAATGAGCAGTTCTTC | CASSLGTGHNEQFF
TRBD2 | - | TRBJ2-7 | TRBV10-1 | TGTGCCAGCAGGACACAAAGAAGCGGGGGGAGCGCTGGGCAGTACTTC | CASRTQRSGGSAGQYF